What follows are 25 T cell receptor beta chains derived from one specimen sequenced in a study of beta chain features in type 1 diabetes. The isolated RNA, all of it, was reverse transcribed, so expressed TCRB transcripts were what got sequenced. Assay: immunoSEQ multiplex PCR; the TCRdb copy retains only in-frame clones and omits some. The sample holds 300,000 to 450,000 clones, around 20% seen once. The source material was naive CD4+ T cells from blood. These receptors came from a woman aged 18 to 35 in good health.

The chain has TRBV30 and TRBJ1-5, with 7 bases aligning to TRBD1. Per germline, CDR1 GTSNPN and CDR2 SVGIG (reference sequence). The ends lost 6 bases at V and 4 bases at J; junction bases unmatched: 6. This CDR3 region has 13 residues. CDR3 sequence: CACGTAGNQPQHF. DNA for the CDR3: TGTGCCTGCGGGACAGCAGGGAATCAGCCCCAGCATTTT.

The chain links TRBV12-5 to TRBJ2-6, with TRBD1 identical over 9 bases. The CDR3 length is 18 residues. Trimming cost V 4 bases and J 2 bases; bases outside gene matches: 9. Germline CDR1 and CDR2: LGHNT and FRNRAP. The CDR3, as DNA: TGTGCTAGTGGTTCTGGTGGGACAGGGAAGGCTGGGGCCAACGTCCTGACTTTC. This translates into CASGSGGTGKAGANVLTF.

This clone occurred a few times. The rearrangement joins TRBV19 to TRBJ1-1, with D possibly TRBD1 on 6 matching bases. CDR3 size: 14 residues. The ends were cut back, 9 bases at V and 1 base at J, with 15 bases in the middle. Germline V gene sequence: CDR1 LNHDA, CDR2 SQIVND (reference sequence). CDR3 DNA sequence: TGTGCCAGCGTGGACAGACGGACGAACACTGAAGCTTTCTTT. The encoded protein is CASVDRRTNTEAFF.

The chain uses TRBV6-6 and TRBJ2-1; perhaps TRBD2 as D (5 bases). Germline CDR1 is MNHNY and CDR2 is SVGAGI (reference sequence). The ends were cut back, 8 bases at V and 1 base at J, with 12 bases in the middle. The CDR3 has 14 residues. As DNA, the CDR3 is TGTGCCAGCCGCCAGCGGACTTCCTACAATGAGCAGTTCTTC. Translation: CASRQRTSYNEQFF.

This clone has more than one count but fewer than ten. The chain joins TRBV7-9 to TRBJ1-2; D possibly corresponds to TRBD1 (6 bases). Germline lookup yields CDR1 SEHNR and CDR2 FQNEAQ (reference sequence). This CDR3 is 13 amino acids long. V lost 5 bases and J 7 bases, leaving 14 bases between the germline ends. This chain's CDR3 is CASSPTGGGGYTF. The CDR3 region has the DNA TGTGCCAGCAGCCCGACAGGAGGAGGTGGCTACACCTTC. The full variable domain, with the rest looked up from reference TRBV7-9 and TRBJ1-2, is DTGVSQNPRHKITKRGQNVTFRCDPISEHNRLYWYRQTLGQGPEFLTYFQNEAQLEKSRLLSDRFSAERPKGSFSTLEIQRTEQGDSAMYLCASSPTGGGGYTFGSGTRLTVV.

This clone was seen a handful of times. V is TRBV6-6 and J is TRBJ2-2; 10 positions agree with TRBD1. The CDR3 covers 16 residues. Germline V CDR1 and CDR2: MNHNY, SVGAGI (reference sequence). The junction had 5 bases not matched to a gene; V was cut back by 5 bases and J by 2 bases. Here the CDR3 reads CASSHWDRGNTGELFF. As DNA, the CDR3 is TGTGCCAGCAGTCACTGGGACAGGGGTAACACCGGGGAGCTGTTTTTT.

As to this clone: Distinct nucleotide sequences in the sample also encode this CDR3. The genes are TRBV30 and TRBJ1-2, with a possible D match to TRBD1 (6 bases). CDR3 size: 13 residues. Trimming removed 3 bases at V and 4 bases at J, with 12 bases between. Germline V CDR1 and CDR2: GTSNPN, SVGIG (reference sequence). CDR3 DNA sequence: TGTGCCTGGAGCTCAAGGACAGCCTATGGCTACACCTTC. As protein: CAWSSRTAYGYTF.

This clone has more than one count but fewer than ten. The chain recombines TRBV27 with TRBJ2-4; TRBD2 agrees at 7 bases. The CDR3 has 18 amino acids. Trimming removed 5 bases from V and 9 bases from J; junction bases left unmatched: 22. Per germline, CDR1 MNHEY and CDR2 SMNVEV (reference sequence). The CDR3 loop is CASSPRPLFQGREGIQYF. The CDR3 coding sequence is TGTGCCAGCAGTCCCCGGCCTCTCTTTCAGGGAAGGGAGGGCATTCAGTACTTC.

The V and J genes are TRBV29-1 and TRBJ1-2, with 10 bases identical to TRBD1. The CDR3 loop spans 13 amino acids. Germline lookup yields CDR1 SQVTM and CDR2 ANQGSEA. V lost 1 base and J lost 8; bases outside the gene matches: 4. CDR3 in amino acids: CSVEGQGAWGYTF. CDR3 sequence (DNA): TGCAGCGTTGAAGGACAGGGGGCTTGGGGCTACACCTTC.

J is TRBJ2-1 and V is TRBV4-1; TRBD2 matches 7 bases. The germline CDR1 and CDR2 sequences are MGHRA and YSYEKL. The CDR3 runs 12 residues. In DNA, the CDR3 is TGCGCAGCCTCATCGGGGGGAGGTGAGCAGTTCTTC. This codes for CAASSGGGEQFF.

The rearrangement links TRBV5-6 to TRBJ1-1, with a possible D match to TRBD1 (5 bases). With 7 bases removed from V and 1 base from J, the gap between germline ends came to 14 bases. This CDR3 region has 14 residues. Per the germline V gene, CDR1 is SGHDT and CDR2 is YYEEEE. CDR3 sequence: CASGLTDRNTEAFF. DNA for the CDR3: TGTGCCAGCGGTCTCACCGACAGGAACACTGAAGCTTTCTTT.

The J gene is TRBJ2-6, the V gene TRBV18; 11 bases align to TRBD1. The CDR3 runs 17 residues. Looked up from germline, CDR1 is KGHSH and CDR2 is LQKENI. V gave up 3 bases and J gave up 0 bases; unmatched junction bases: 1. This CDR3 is CASSPGTGGSGANVLTF. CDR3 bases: TGTGCCAGCTCACCCGGGACAGGGGGCTCTGGGGCCAACGTCCTGACTTTC.

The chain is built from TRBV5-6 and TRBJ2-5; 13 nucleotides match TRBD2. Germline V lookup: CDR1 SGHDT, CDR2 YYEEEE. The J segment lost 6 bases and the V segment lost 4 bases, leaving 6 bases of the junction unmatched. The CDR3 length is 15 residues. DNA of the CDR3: TGTGCCAGCAGCGTCCTGACTAGCGGGAGGCAGACCCAGTACTTC. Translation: CASSVLTSGRQTQYF. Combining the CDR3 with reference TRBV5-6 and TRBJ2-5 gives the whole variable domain DAGVTQSPTHLIKTRGQQVTLRCSPKSGHDTVSWYQQALGQGPQFIFQYYEEEERQRGNFPDRFSGHQFPNYSSELNVNALLLGDSALYLCASSVLTSGRQTQYFGPGTRLLVL.

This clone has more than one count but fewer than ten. The CDR3 here is CASSEESGQETQYF. The CDR3 region has the DNA TGTGCCAGCAGTGAAGAATCCGGGCAAGAGACCCAGTACTTC. The chain recombines TRBV2 with TRBJ2-5; D gene uncertain. The CDR3 covers 14 residues. With 1 base removed from V and 2 bases from J, the gap between germline ends came to 8 bases. Germline CDR1 reads SNHLY; CDR2 reads FYNNEI.

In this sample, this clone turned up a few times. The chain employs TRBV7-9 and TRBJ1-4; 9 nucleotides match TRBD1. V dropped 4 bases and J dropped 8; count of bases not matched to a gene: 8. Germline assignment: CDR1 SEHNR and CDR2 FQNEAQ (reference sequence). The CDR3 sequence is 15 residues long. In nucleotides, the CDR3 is TGTGCCAGCAGCTCCCTACAGGGGGCGGAGGAAAAACTGTTTTTT. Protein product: CASSSLQGAEEKLFF.

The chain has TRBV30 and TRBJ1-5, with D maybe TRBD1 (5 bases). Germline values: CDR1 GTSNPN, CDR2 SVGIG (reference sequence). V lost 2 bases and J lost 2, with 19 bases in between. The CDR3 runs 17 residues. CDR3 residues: CAWSPKVGALGNQPQHF. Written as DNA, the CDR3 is TGTGCCTGGAGTCCCAAGGTTGGGGCCCTTGGCAATCAGCCCCAGCATTTT.

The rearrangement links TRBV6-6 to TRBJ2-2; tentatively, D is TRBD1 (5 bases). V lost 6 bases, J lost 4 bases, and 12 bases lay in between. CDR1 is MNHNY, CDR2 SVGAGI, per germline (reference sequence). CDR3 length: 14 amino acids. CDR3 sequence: CASRQGHGTGELFF. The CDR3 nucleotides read TGTGCCAGCAGGCAGGGTCACGGCACCGGGGAGCTGTTTTTT.

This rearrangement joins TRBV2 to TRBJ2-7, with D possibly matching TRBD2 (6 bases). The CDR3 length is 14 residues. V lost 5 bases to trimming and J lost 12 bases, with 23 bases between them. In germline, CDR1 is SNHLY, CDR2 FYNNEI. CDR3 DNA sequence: TGTGCCAGCAGTCCTGACCCTAGCGTACCCATCGGGTACTTC. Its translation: CASSPDPSVPIGYF.

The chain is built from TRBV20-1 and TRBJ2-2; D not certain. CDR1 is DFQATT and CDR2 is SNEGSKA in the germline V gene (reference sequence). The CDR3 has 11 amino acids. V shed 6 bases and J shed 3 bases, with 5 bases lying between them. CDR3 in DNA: TGCAGTGCCCCCGACACCGGGGAGCTGTTTTTT. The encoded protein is CSAPDTGELFF.

CDR3 region: CASSPLPEQPQHF. The CDR3 DNA reads as TGTGCCAGCTCACCACTCCCAGAACAGCCCCAGCATTTT. This chain joins TRBV18 and TRBJ1-5; the D is unclear. The CDR3 is 13 residues long. Germline CDR1 and CDR2: KGHSH and LQKENI. Between the trimmed V and J ends, which lost 1 base and 7 bases, there was a span of 8 bases.

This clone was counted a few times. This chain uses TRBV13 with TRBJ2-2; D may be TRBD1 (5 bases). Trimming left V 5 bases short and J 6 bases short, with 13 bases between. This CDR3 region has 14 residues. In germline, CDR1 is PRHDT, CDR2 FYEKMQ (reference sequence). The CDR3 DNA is TGTGCCAGCAGCCAAGAGGTGGGGCCCGGGGAGCTGTTTTTT. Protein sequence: CASSQEVGPGELFF.

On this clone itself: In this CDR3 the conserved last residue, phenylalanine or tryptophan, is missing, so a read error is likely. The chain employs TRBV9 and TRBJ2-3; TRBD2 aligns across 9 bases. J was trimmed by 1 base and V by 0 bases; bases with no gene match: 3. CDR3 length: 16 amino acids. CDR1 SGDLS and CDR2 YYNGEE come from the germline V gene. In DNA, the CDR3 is TGTGCCAGCAGCGTAGTTGGACTAGCGCGCACAGATACGCAGTATTCT. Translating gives CASSVVGLARTDTQYS.

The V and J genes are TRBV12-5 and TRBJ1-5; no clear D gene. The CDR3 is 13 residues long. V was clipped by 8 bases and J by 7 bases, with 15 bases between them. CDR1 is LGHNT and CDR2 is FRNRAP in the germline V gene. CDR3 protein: CASRLVTGQPQHF. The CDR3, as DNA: TGTGCTAGTAGGCTCGTCACCGGGCAGCCCCAGCATTTT.

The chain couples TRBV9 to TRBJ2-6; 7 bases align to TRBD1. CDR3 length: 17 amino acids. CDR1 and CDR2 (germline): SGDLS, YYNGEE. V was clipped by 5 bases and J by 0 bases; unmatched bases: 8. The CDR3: CASRAGTVRSGANVLTF. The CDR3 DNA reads TGTGCCAGCAGGGCCGGGACAGTACGCTCTGGGGCCAACGTCCTGACTTTC.

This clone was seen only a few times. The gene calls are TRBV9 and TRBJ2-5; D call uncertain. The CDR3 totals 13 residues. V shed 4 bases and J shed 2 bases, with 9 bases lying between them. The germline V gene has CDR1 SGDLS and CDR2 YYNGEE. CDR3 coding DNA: TGTGCCAGCAGCCCCGCGGTTCAAGAGACCCAGTACTTC. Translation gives CASSPAVQETQYF. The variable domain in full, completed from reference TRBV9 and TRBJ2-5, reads DSGVTQTPKHLITATGQRVTLRCSPRSGDLSVYWYQQSLDQGLQFLIQYYNGEERAKGNILERFSAQQFPDLHSELNLSSLELGDSALYFCASSPAVQETQYFGPGTRLLVL.